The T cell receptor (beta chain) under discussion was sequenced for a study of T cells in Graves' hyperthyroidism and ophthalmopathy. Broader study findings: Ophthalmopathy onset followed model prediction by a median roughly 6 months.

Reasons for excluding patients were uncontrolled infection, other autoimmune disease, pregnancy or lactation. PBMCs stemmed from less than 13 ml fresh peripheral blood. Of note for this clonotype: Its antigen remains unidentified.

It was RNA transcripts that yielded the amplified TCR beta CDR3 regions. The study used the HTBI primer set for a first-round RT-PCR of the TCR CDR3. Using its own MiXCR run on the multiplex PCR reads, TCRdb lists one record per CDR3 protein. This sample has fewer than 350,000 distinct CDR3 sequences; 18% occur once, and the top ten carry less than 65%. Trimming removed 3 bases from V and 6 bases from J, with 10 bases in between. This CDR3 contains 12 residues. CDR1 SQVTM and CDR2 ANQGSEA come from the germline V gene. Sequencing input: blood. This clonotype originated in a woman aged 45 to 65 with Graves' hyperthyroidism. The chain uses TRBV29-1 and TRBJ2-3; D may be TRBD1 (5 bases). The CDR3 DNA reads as TGCAGCGTTGATGGGGCCCAGGATACGCAGTATTTT. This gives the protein CSVDGAQDTQYF.